This TCR beta chain was sequenced for a study of shared clonotypes between healthy human individuals. On the study more broadly: Three men and two women, aged 18 to 49, were donors. Whole-study findings and limits: Researchers found naive subsets generally carried larger estimated richness than memory subsets. Around 5.4% of naive CD4 clonotypes were common to a few donors.

Per the authors' pipeline: Without quality scores, immunoSEQ junctional reads could not be filtered like full-length reads. Clones were read by immunoSEQ multiplex PCR, and TCRdb kept only the in-frame ones, dropping some. That table gives V, J and clone size, and the DNA gave D and trimming. Of a few million clones listed, about 94% are singletons. It was CD45RO-negative cells, positively selected for CCR7, that made up naive CD8 cells, with terminally differentiated effector memory CD45RA+ cells excluded. Germline V gene sequence: CDR1 SGHDN, CDR2 FVKESK. This CDR3 contains 13 residues. V lost 4 bases and J lost 8, with 12 bases in between. About this clone itself: No antigen is known for it.

The chain joins TRBV14 to TRBJ2-1; D is unclear. This TCR was sampled from a man younger than 30 in good health. Some clones in this sample may be carry-over from other donors' samples. Sequences were obtained from naive CD8+ T cells from PBMCs. The CDR3 nucleotides are TGTGCCAGCAGCCCGGAGCCCCGGCATGAGCAGTTCTTC. It translates to CASSPEPRHEQFF.